These T cell receptor beta chains were read from a single sample in a study of OX40 agonist ivuxolimab in advanced cancers. Assay: immunoSEQ multiplex PCR; the TCRdb copy retains only in-frame clones and omits some. The sample consists of 70,000 or so clones, about nine tenths of them appearing once. The sequencing here drew on CD4+ or CD8+ T cells sorted from blood, taken in a trial of the OX40 agonist ivuxolimab. Source of these receptors: an adult with an advanced solid tumor such as melanoma, head and neck, liver or kidney cancer. Each CDR3 is given with its conserved first and last residue. D genes are given only for firm matches. Size is stated for part of the rows, as once, few or many counts, or as a class when the clone is expanded.

clone size,J gene,V gene,CDR3 length,D gene,CDR3 DNA,CDR3 protein
.,TRBJ2-5,TRBV7-9,13,.,TGTGCCAGCAGCTTCGCGGGGTGGGAGACCCAGTACTTC,CASSFAGWETQYF
once,TRBJ2-1,TRBV5-1,15,.,TGCGCCAGCAGCTTGGGAGCTAGCAGGTACAATGAGCAGTTCTTC,CASSLGASRYNEQFF
.,TRBJ2-7,TRBV10-3,12,.,TGTGCCATCAGCCCTCTAGGAGACGAGCAGTACTTC,CAISPLGDEQYF
few,TRBJ2-5,TRBV4-1,15,.,TGCGCCAGCAGCCAAGAAGGTGTGTACCAAGAGACCCAGTACTTC,CASSQEGVYQETQYF
.,TRBJ2-3,TRBV28,14,TRBD2,TGTGCCAGCAGCATGGGCGGGAGTCTGGATACGCAGTATTTT,CASSMGGSLDTQYF
.,TRBJ2-1,TRBV7-8,19,.,TGTGCCAGCAGCCCTAGACTAGTAGCAGGCGGAGACTCCTACAATGAGCAGTTCTTC,CASSPRLVAGGDSYNEQFF
once,TRBJ1-1,TRBV5-1,15,TRBD1,TGCGCCAGCAGCTCCCGAACAGGGGGAGGAACTGAAGCTTTCTTT,CASSSRTGGGTEAFF
.,TRBJ2-7,TRBV29-1,13,.,TGCAGCGTTGGTTCCGCAGCTCGCTACGAGCAGTACTTC,CSVGSAARYEQYF
.,TRBJ2-7,TRBV13,14,TRBD1,TGTGCCAGCAGCTTAGGACAGGGGGCTAACGAGCAGTACTTC,CASSLGQGANEQYF
.,TRBJ1-1,TRBV27,15,.,TGTGCCAGCAGTTTATATTCAGGGTTTCGAACTGAAGCTTTCTTT,CASSLYSGFRTEAFF
.,TRBJ2-5,TRBV19,14,TRBD2,TGTGCCAGTAGTCCTGGACTAGCCTGGGAGACCCAGTACTTC,CASSPGLAWETQYF
.,TRBJ2-1,TRBV7-2,13,.,TGTGCCAGCAGCACGAACTCCTACAATGAGCAGTTCTTC,CASSTNSYNEQFF
.,TRBJ1-2,TRBV4-3,15,.,TGCGCCAGCAGCCAAGATCCGGCCTCTAACTATGGCTACACCTTC,CASSQDPASNYGYTF
.,TRBJ2-2,TRBV9,15,.,TGTGCCAGCAGTGAGCTGGGACATCGCACCGGGGAGCTGTTTTTT,CASSELGHRTGELFF
.,TRBJ1-5,TRBV11-2,15,.,TGTGCCAGCAGCTTAAGTGGACAGCCCAATCAGCCCCAGCATTTT,CASSLSGQPNQPQHF
.,TRBJ2-3,TRBV7-6,13,.,TGTGCCAGCAGCCAGAGTAGAACAGATACGCAGTATTTT,CASSQSRTDTQYF
.,TRBJ2-1,TRBV5-1,14,.,TGCGCCAGCAGCTTGGGTACGGACGACAATGAGCAGTTCTTC,CASSLGTDDNEQFF
.,TRBJ1-3,TRBV6-5,16,.,TGTGCCAGCAGTTCCGGGCAATTGGGCTCTGGAAACACCATATATTTT,CASSSGQLGSGNTIYF
.,TRBJ2-1,TRBV10-3,16,TRBD2,TGTGCCAGCAGTTACTCTGCGGGAGGGCCAACGAATGAGCAGTTCTTC,CASSYSAGGPTNEQFF
.,TRBJ2-2,TRBV6-1,13,.,TGTGCCAGCAGAGTAACGAACACCGGGGAGCTGTTTTTT,CASRVTNTGELFF